Listed here are 9 T cell receptor beta chains from one sample, sequenced in a study of blood T cell repertoires in COVID-19. Clones were read by immunoSEQ multiplex PCR, and TCRdb kept only the in-frame ones, dropping some. The sample contains hundreds of thousands of clones, around 87% of which appear only once. The material sequenced was PBMCs or T cells enriched from blood (not recorded which). These TCRs come from a woman aged 40-49 years with acute COVID-19.

The rearrangement links TRBV7-9 to TRBJ1-1, with a tentative D call TRBD1 (6 bases). Germline CDR1 reads SEHNR; CDR2 reads FQNEAQ (reference sequence). The CDR3 covers 12 residues. V was cut by 4 bases and J by 10 bases, with 13 bases left in between. The CDR3 here is CASSSTGNTAFF. CDR3 sequence (DNA): TGTGCCAGCAGCTCCACAGGGAACACAGCTTTCTTT.

This clone was seen only once. The chain carries TRBV3-1 (or the pseudogene TRBV3-2) and TRBJ1-4; no clear D gene. The germline CDR1 and CDR2 sequences are LGHDT and YNNKEL (reference sequence). CDR3 size: 11 residues. Trimming removed 7 bases from V and 8 bases from J, with 8 bases in between. The CDR3 spells CASTGGEKLFF. The CDR3 DNA reads as TGTGCCAGCACGGGTGGCGAAAAACTGTTTTTT.

The CDR3 reads CASSQERDRGFSTF. The CDR3 region has the DNA TGTGCCAGCAGCCAAGAGAGGGACAGGGGGTTTTCCACCTTC. This sequence joins TRBV4-2 and TRBJ1-2; TRBD1 aligns across 11 bases. The CDR3 sequence is 14 residues long. Germline values: CDR1 LGHNA, CDR2 YNFKEQ. Trimming at V came to 0 bases and at J to 13 bases, leaving 7 bases not matched to a gene.

CDR3 loop: CASSTEEARLPNTGELFF. The CDR3, as DNA: TGTGCCAGCAGCACCGAAGAGGCACGACTCCCGAACACCGGGGAGCTGTTTTTT. The V gene is TRBV7-8, the J gene TRBJ2-2; no firm D call. Trimming stripped 5 bases from V and 0 bases from J, with 19 bases between. The CDR3 loop spans 18 amino acids. CDR1 is SGHVS, CDR2 FQNEAQ, per germline. Based on the CDR3 plus reference TRBV7-8 and TRBJ2-2, the full variable domain is GAGVSQSPRYKVAKRGQDVALRCDPISGHVSLFWYQQALGQGPEFLTYFQNEAQLDKSGLPSDRFFAERPEGSVSTLKIQRTQQEDSAVYLCASSTEEARLPNTGELFFGEGSRLTVL.

The chain couples TRBV21-1 to TRBJ2-2; the table assigns TRBD2, which was not confirmed against the DNA. TRBV21-1 is an annotated pseudogene. This CDR3 has 18 amino acids. For the CDR3, the DNA is TGTGCCAGCAGCAGAAGACTAGCGGGAGCGAGGGGCACCGGGGAGCTGTTTTTT. This codes for CASSRRLAGARGTGELFF.

The CDR3 nucleotides read TGTGCCAGCAGTTTAGCAGGGGACGTCCTGACTTTC. Amino acid sequence: CASSLAGDVLTF. V and J are TRBV27 and TRBJ2-6; weak D call: TRBD1 (6 bases). V was pared by 2 bases and J by 11 bases, with 7 bases between. Germline-derived CDR1 and CDR2 are MNHEY and SMNVEV (reference sequence). The CDR3 loop spans 12 amino acids.

The chain links TRBV7-8 to TRBJ1-6; 7 nucleotides line up with TRBD1. The CDR3 has 15 amino acids. V was clipped by 4 bases and J by 10 bases; unmatched bases: 10. Germline V lookup: CDR1 SGHVS, CDR2 FQNEAQ. The CDR3 nucleotides read TGTGCCAGCAGCTCCAGCGGGCAGGGGGGATCACCCCTCCACTTT. It encodes CASSSSGQGGSPLHF.

V usage is TRBV5-1 and J usage is TRBJ1-1; D gene unclear. CDR3 size: 14 residues. Trimming cost V 7 bases and J 1 base, with 14 bases left between them. Germline V CDR1 and CDR2: SGHRS, YFSETQ. The CDR3 DNA reads TGCGCCAGCGCTCAACGAGCGGCGAACACTGAAGCTTTCTTT. It codes for CASAQRAANTEAFF.

The chain uses TRBV29-1 and TRBJ2-5, with D perhaps matching TRBD1 (6 bases). CDR1 is SQVTM and CDR2 is ANQGSEA in the germline V gene. Trimming pared 0 bases from V and 2 bases from J, leaving 16 bases between. This CDR3 spans 16 amino acids. CDR3 nucleotides: TGCAGCGTTGAAGATCTTCAGGGGACCTCGCAAGAGACCCAGTACTTC. Protein sequence: CSVEDLQGTSQETQYF.